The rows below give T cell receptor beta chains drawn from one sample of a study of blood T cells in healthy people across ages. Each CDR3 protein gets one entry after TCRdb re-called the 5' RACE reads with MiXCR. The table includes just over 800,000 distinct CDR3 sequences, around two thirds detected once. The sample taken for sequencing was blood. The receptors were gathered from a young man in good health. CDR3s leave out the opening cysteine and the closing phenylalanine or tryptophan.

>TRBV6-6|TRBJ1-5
ASNRLSNQPQH
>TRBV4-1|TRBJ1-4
ACSQVYDVRNEKLF
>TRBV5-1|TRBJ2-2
ASSSPSGPNTGELF
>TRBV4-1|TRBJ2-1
ASSSGPGLAHNEQF
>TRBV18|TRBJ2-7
ASSPRLAGVSSYEQY
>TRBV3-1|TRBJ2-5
ASSRTGNVQETQY
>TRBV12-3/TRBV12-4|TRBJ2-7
ASSWGHSAYEQY
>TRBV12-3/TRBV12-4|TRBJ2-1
ASSSGFYNEQF
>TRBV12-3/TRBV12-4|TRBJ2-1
ASSLAPWRAPNDEQF
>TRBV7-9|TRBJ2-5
VSSWVETQY
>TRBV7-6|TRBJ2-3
ASSWQGDTQY
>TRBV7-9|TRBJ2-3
ASSKIAGGTDTQY
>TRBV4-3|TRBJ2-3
ASSQGPFRASGGDTDTQY
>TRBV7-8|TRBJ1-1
ASSLVGGTGRTEAF
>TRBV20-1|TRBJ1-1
SARHRNTEAF
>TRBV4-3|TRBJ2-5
ASSHGLGETQY
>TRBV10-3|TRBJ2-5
AISQAGEETQY
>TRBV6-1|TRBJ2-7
ASSSGGPTYEQY
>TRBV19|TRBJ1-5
AGSIVGDTWQPQH
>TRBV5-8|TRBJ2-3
ASSRQGSDTQY
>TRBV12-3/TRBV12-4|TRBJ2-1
ASTETDDNEQF
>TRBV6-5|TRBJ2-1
ASSSGLAGGNEQF
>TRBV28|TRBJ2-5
ASTLPQGPSEQY
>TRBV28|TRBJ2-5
ASSPPGGLETQY
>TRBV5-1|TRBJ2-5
ASSLRQGLEETQY
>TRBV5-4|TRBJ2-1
ASSPRSGRSYSEQF
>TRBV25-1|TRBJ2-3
ASSEEIMGGPYTDTQY
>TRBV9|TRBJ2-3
ASSVSSVRTDTQY
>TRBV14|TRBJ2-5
ASSTDLQGREQY
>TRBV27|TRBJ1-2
ASSLSTGNVGYGYT
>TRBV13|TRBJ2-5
ASSLAGTGLIQETQY
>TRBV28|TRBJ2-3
ASSLGRGVDTQY
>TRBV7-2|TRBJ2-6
ASSRSFSGANVLT
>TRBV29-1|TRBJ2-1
SVADRGGDNEQF
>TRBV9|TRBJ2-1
ASSVEEGLYNEQF
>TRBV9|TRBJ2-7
ASSAREVSSYEQY
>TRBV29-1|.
SVEPPGGYEQY
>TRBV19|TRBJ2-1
ASSMTTGRYNEQF
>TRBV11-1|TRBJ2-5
AGSSSGDPY
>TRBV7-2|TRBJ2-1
ASSASGGGYNEQF
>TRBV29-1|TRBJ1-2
SVLPGQGVYT
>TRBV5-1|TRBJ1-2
ASSPGRAGDYGYT
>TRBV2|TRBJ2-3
ASSLLRGAGTDTQY
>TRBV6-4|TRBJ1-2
ASSTTGMRRDGYT
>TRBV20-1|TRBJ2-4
SALRGGNEQY
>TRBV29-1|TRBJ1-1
SVEIGGNTEAF
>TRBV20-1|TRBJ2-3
SAKSGGNTDTQY
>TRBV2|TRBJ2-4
ASGVGAKNIQY
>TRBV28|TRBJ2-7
ASSPDATGSFIAYEQY
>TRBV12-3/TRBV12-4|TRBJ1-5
VSRADRGEVQPQH
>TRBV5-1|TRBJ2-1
ASQIGTAYNEQF
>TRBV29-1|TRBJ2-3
SATRTSGGDHADTQY
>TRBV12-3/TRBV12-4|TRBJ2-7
ASAIRDSGEQY
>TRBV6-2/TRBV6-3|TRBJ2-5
ASGTFQGTQY
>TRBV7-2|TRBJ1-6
ASSSPAGGPEPLH
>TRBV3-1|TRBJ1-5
ASSAVRGDQPQH
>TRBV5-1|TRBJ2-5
ASSFRGQAQETQY
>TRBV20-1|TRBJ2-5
SARAQRGIQETQY